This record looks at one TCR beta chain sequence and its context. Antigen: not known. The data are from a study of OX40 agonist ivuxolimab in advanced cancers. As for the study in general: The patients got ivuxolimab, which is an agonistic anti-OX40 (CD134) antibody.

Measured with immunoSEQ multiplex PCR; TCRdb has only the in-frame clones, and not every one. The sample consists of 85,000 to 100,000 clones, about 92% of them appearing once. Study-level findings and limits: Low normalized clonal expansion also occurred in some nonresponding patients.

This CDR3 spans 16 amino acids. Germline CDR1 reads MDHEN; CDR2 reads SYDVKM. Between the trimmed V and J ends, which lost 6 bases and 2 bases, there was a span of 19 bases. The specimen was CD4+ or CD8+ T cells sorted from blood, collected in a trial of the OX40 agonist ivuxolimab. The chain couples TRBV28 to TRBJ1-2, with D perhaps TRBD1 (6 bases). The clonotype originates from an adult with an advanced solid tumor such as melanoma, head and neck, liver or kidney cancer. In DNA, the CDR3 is TGTGCCAGCAGAGGCAGGGGAGGGTCTCGGAACTATGGCTACACCTTC. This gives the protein CASRGRGGSRNYGYTF.